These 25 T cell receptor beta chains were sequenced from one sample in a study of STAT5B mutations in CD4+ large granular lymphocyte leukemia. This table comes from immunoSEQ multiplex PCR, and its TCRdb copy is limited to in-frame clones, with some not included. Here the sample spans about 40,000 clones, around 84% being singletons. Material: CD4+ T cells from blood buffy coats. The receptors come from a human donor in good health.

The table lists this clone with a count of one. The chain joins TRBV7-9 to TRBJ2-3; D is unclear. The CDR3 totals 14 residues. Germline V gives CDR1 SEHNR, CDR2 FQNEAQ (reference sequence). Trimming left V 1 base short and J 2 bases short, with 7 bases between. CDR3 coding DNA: TGTGCCAGCAGCTTAGGCGTCAACACAGATACGCAGTATTTT. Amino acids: CASSLGVNTDTQYF.

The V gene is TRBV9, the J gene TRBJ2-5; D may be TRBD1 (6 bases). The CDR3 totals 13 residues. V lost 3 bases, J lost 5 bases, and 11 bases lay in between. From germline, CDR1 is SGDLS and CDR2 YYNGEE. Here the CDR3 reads CASSAGVGETQYF. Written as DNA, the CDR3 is TGTGCCAGCAGCGCAGGGGTTGGCGAGACCCAGTACTTC.

The chain's CDR3 is CASRAGTGGSGYTF. The DNA for the CDR3 is TGTGCCAGCAGAGCCGGGACAGGGGGTTCTGGCTACACCTTC. The chain recombines TRBV6-1 with TRBJ1-2; 11 bases are a match to TRBD1. After removal of 6 bases from V and 7 bases from J, the junction contained 7 bases not matched to a gene. This CDR3 region has 14 residues. Germline CDR1 reads MNHNS; CDR2 reads SASEGT.

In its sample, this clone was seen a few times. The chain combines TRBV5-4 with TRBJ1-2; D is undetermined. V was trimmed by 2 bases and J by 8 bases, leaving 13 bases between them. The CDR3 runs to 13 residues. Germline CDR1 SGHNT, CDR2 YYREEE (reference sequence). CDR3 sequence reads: CASSFEDLRGYTF. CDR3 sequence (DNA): TGTGCCAGCAGCTTCGAGGACCTGCGGGGCTACACCTTC.

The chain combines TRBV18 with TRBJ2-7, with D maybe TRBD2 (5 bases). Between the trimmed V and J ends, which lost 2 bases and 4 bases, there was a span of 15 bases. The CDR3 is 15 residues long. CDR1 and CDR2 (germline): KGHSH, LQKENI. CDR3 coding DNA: TGTGCCAGCTCACCAGCGGGTAGGTCGGGGTACGAGCAGTACTTC. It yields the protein CASSPAGRSGYEQYF.

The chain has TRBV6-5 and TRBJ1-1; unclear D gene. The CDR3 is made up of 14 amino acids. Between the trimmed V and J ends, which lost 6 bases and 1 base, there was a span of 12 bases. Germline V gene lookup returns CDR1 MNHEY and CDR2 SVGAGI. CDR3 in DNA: TGTGCCAGCAGGACACCTCACGGGAACACTGAAGCTTTCTTT. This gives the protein CASRTPHGNTEAFF.

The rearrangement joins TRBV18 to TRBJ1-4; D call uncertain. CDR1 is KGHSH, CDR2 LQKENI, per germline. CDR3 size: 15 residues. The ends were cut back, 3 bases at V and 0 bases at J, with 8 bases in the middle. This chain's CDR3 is CASSPGIATNEKLFF. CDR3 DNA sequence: TGTGCCAGCTCACCGGGAATTGCAACTAATGAAAAACTGTTTTTT.

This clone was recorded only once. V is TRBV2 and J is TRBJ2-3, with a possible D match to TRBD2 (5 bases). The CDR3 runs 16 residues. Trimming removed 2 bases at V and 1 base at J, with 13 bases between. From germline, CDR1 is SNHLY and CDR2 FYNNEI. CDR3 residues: CASSEWSLAGTDTQYF. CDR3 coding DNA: TGTGCCAGCAGTGAATGGTCGCTAGCCGGCACAGATACGCAGTATTTT. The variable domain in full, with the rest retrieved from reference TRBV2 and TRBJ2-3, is EPEVTQTPSHQVTQMGQEVILRCVPISNHLYFYWYRQILGQKVEFLVSFYNNEISEKSEIFDDQFSVERPDGSNFTLKIRSTKLEDSAMYFCASSEWSLAGTDTQYFGPGTRLTVL.

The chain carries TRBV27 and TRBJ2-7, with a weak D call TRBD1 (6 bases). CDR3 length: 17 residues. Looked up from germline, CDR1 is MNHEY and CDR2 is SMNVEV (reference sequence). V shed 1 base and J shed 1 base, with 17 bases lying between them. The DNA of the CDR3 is TGTGCCAGCAGTTTATTGGGGGCTCAATCTGGGTCCTACGAGCAGTACTTC. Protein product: CASSLLGAQSGSYEQYF.

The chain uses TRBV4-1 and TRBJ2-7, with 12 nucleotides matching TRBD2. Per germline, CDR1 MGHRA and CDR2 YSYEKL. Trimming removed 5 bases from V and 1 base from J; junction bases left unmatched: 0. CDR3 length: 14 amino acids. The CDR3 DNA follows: TGCGCCAGCAGCGGGACTAGCGGGTCCTACGAGCAGTACTTC. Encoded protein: CASSGTSGSYEQYF.

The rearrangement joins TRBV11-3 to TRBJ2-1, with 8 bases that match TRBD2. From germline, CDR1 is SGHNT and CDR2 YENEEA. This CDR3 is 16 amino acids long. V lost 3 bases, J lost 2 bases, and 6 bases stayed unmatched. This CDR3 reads CASSLGREGAYNEQFF. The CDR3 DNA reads TGTGCCAGCAGCTTGGGCCGGGAGGGGGCCTACAATGAGCAGTTCTTC.

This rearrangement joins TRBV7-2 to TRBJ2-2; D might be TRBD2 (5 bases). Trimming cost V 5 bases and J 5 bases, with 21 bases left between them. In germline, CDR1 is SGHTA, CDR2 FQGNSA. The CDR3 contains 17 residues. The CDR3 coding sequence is TGTGCCAGCAGCCTAAGCCCCGGGAACACCCGGACCGGGGAGCTGTTTTTT. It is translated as CASSLSPGNTRTGELFF.

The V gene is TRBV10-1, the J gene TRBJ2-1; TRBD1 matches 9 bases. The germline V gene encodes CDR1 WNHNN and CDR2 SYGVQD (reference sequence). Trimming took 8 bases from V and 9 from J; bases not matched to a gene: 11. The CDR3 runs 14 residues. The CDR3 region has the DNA TGCGCCAGCTCTGACGGACAGGGGTGGGCTGAGCAGTTCTTC. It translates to CASSDGQGWAEQFF.

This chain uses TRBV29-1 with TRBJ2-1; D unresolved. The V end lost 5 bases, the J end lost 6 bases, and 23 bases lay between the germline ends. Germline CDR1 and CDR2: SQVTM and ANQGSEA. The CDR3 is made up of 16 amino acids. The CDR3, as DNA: TGCAGCGTTACACCGGCGAAGATGGTAACCCGCAATGAGCAGTTCTTC. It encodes CSVTPAKMVTRNEQFF.

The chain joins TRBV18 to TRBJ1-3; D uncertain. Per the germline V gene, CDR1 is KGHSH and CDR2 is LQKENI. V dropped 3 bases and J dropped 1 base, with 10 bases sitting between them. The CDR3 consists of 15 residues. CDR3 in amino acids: CASSPRTESGNTIYF. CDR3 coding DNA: TGTGCCAGCTCACCTAGGACTGAATCTGGAAACACCATATATTTT.

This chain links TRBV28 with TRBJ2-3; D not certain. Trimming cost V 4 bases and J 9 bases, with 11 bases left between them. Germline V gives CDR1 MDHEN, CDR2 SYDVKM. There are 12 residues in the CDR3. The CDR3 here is CASSSHSITQYF. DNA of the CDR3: TGTGCCAGCAGTTCCCACTCCATCACGCAGTATTTT.

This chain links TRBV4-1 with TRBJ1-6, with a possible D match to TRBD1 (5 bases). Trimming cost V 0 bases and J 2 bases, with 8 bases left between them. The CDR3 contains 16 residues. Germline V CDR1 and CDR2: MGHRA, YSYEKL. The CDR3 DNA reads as TGCGCCAGCAGCCAAGACGGGGGACCCTATAATTCACCCCTCCACTTT. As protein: CASSQDGGPYNSPLHF.

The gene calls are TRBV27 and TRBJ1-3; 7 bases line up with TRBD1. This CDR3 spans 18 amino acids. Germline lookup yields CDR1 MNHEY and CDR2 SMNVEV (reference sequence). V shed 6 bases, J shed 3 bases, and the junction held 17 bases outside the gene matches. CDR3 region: CASSSNNRGKGDGNTIYF. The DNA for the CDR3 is TGTGCCAGCAGCTCCAATAACAGGGGAAAGGGGGATGGAAACACCATATATTTT.

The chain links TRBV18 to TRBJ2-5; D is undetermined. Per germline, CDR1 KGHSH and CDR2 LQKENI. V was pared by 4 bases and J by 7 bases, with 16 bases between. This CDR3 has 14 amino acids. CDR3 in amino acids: CASSRLGSPRTQYF. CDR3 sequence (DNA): TGTGCCAGCTCACGACTGGGTAGTCCGCGGACCCAGTACTTC.

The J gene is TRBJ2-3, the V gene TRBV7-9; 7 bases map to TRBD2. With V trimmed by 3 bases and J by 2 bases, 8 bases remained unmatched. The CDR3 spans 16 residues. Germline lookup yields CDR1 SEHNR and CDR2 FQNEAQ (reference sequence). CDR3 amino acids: CASSFGGRGVTDTQYF. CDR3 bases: TGTGCCAGCAGCTTTGGGGGACGGGGGGTCACAGATACGCAGTATTTT.

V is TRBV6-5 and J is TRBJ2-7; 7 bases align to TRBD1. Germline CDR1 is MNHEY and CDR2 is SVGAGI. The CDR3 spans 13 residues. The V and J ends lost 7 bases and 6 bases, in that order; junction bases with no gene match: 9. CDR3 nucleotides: TGTGCCAGCACGACCTCGACAGGGCTCGAGCAGTACTTC. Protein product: CASTTSTGLEQYF.

CDR3 DNA sequence: TGTGCCAGCAGTTTTTCTAGCGGGAGGGCAAACAATGAGCAGTTCTTC. Its translation: CASSFSSGRANNEQFF. The V gene is TRBV27, the J gene TRBJ2-1; TRBD2 agrees at 12 bases. This CDR3 comprises 16 residues. V shed 3 bases and J 5 bases; nucleotides not matched to a gene: 5. Germline V gene sequence: CDR1 MNHEY, CDR2 SMNVEV (reference sequence).

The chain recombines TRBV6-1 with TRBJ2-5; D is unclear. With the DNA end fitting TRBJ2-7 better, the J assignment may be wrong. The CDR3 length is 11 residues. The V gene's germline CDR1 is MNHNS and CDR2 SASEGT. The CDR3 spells CASQRLHEQYF. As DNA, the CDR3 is TGTGCCAGCCAGAGACTCCACGAGCAGTACTTC.

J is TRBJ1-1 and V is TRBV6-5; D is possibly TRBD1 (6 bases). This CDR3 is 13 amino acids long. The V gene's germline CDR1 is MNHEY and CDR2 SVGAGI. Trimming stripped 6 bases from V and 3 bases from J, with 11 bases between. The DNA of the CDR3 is TGTGCCAGCAGCCTACAGGGTCACACTGAAGCTTTCTTT. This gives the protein CASSLQGHTEAFF.

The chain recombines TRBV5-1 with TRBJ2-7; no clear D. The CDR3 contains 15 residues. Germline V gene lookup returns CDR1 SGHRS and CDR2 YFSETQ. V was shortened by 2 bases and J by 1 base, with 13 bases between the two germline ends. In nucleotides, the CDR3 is TGCGCCAGCAGCTTCCAAGGAAGGGTATCCTACGAGCAGTACTTC. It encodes CASSFQGRVSYEQYF.